Listed below are T cell receptor beta chains from one sample, sequenced in a study of T cells in Graves' hyperthyroidism and ophthalmopathy. MiXCR was run by TCRdb on the multiplex PCR reads, yielding one entry per CDR3 protein. The table records some 600,000 distinct CDR3 sequences, roughly 13% of them present only once. The sample was blood. The receptor set was obtained from a woman in her twenties or thirties with Graves' hyperthyroidism that later progressed to Graves' ophthalmopathy. Each CDR3 is given with its conserved first and last residue. D genes are given only for firm matches. Clone size appears in some rows only: once, few, many, or a class for an expanded clone.

clone_size: -
v_call: TRBV10-1
d_call: -
j_call: TRBJ2-7
cdr3_aa: CASSEGLGPSSYEQYF
cdr3_nt: TGCGCCAGCAGTGAGGGGTTGGGACCCAGCTCCTACGAGCAGTACTTC

clone_size: -
v_call: TRBV5-6
d_call: TRBD1
j_call: TRBJ2-1
cdr3_aa: CASSGGQTHNEQFF
cdr3_nt: TGTGCCAGCAGTGGGGGACAGACCCACAATGAGCAGTTCTTC

clone_size: many
v_call: TRBV27
d_call: TRBD2
j_call: TRBJ2-3
cdr3_aa: CASRLAGAQTTQYF
cdr3_nt: TGTGCCAGCAGGCTAGCGGGAGCACAGACCACCCAGTATTTT

clone_size: few
v_call: TRBV4-2
d_call: -
j_call: TRBJ1-5
cdr3_aa: CASSQQTGPGPQHF
cdr3_nt: TGTGCCAGCAGCCAACAGACAGGCCCTGGGCCCCAGCATTTT

clone_size: many
v_call: TRBV20-1
d_call: -
j_call: TRBJ2-1
cdr3_aa: CSARDFRGHNEQFF
cdr3_nt: TGCAGTGCTAGAGATTTTCGGGGGCACAATGAGCAGTTCTTC

clone_size: -
v_call: TRBV27
d_call: -
j_call: TRBJ2-3
cdr3_aa: CASSSPASTIDTQYF
cdr3_nt: TGTGCCAGCAGTTCCCCGGCCTCCACAATAGATACGCAGTATTTT

clone_size: many
v_call: TRBV7-9
d_call: TRBD1
j_call: TRBJ2-2
cdr3_aa: CASPEGQINTGELFF
cdr3_nt: TGTGCCAGCCCCGAGGGACAGATAAACACCGGGGAGCTGTTTTTT

clone_size: many
v_call: TRBV5-6
d_call: -
j_call: TRBJ1-1
cdr3_aa: CASSLGAGRNTEAFF
cdr3_nt: TGTGCCAGCAGCTTGGGCGCGGGAAGAAACACTGAAGCTTTCTTT

clone_size: many
v_call: TRBV6-1
d_call: TRBD1
j_call: TRBJ1-1
cdr3_aa: CASCPFRDSDLNTEAFF
cdr3_nt: TGTGCCAGCTGTCCATTCCGGGACAGCGATTTGAACACTGAAGCTTTCTTT

clone_size: -
v_call: TRBV7-9
d_call: -
j_call: TRBJ2-3
cdr3_aa: CASSRGSSGLDGADTQYF
cdr3_nt: TGTGCCAGCAGCAGAGGATCCAGCGGCTTGGACGGGGCCGATACGCAGTATTTT

clone_size: -
v_call: TRBV20-1
d_call: TRBD2
j_call: TRBJ2-7
cdr3_aa: CSAYTAEAGSSYEQYF
cdr3_nt: TGCAGTGCCTACACCGCGGAAGCGGGGAGCTCCTACGAGCAGTACTTC

clone_size: many
v_call: TRBV6-1
d_call: TRBD1
j_call: TRBJ1-2
cdr3_aa: CASSRDRGYTF
cdr3_nt: TGTGCCAGCAGTAGGGACAGGGGCTACACCTTC

clone_size: few
v_call: TRBV4-1
d_call: TRBD2
j_call: TRBJ2-7
cdr3_aa: CASSPTTSAGYEQYF
cdr3_nt: TGCGCCAGCAGCCCCACGACTAGCGCCGGCTACGAGCAGTACTTC

clone_size: many
v_call: TRBV7-9
d_call: TRBD2
j_call: TRBJ2-7
cdr3_aa: CASSAEPSGYEQYF
cdr3_nt: TGTGCCAGCAGCGCCGAACCTAGCGGCTACGAGCAGTACTTC

clone_size: -
v_call: TRBV6-2/TRBV6-3
d_call: -
j_call: TRBJ1-1
cdr3_aa: CASSYWTPNTEAFF
cdr3_nt: TGTGCCAGCAGTTACTGGACACCGAACACTGAAGCTTTCTTT

clone_size: many
v_call: TRBV11-1
d_call: -
j_call: TRBJ2-3
cdr3_aa: CAGGDRGTDTQYF
cdr3_nt: TGTGCCGGAGGTGACAGAGGCACAGATACGCAGTATTTT

clone_size: -
v_call: TRBV6-1
d_call: -
j_call: TRBJ2-7
cdr3_aa: CASRDDPPHF
cdr3_nt: TGTGCCAGTAGAGACGACCCCCCGCACTTC